This TCR beta chain emerged from a study of shared clonotypes between healthy human individuals. Germline V gene data show CDR1 as SEHNR and CDR2 as FQNEAQ (reference sequence). This CDR3 is 17 amino acids long. Unmatched junction bases numbered 12, after V lost 5 bases and J lost 0 bases. Donors, healthy HIV-negative adults, lacked recent acute infections or vaccinations. TCRdb's copy holds only in-frame clones and misses some; the assay was immunoSEQ multiplex PCR. The sample lists some 2 million clones; 85% to 95% were seen once. The chain couples TRBV7-9 to TRBJ1-1, with 7 bases identical to TRBD1. The sequence derives from a man aged 18 to 30 in good health. Sequenced material: naive CD4+ T cells sorted from blood. Subset of the sample: CD45RA+ positively selected. CDR3: CASSLYRDSYLNTEAFF. The CDR3 DNA reads TGTGCCAGCAGCCTATACCGGGACAGCTATCTGAACACTGAAGCTTTCTTT.